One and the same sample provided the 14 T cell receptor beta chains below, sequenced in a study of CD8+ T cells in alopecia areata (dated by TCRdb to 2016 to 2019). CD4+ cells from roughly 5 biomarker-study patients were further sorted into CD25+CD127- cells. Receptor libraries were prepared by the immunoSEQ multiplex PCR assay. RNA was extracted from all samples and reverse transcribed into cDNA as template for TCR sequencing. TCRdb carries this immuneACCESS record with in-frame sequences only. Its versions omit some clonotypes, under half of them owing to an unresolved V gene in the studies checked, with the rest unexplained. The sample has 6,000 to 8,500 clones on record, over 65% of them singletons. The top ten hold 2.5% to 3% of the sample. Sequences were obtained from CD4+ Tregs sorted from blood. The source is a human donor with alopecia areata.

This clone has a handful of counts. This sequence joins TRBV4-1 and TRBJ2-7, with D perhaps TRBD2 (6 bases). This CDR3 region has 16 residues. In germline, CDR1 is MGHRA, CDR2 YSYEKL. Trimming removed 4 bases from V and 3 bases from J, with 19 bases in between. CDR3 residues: CASSPTTSLLGYEQYF. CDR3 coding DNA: TGCGCCAGCAGCCCTACTACTAGCCTATTAGGCTACGAGCAGTACTTC.

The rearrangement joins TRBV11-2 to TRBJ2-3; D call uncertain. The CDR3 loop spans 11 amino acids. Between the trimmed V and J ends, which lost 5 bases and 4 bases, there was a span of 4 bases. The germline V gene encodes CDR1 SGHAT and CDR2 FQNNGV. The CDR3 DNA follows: TGTGCCAGCAGCAGCCCAGATACGCAGTATTTT. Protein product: CASSSPDTQYF.

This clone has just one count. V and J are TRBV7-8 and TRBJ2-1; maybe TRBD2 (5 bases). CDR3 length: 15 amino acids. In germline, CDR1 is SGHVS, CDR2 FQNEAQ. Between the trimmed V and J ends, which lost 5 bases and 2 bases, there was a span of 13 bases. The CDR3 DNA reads TGTGCCAGCAGCACCGGACTTGCGACCTACAATGAGCAGTTCTTC. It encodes CASSTGLATYNEQFF. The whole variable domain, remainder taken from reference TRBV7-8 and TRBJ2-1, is GAGVSQSPRYKVAKRGQDVALRCDPISGHVSLFWYQQALGQGPEFLTYFQNEAQLDKSGLPSDRFFAERPEGSVSTLKIQRTQQEDSAVYLCASSTGLATYNEQFFGPGTRLTVL.

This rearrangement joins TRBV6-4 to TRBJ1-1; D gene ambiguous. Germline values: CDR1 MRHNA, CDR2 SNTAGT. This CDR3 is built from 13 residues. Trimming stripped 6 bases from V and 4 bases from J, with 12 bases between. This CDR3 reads CASSVRESTEAFF. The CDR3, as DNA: TGTGCCAGCAGCGTTCGGGAGTCCACTGAAGCTTTCTTT.

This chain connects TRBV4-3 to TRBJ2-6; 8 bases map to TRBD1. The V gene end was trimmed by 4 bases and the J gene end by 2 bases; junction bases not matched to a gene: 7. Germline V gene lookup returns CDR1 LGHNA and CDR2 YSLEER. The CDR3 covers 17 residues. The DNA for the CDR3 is TGCGCCAGCAGCCCAGGACAGGGAAAAGCTGGGGCCAACGTCCTGACTTTC. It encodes CASSPGQGKAGANVLTF.

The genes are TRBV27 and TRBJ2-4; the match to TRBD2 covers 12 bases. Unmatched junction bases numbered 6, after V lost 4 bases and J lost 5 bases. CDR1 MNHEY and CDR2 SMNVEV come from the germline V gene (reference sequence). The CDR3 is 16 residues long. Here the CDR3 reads CASSSKTSGRQNIQYF. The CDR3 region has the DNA TGTGCCAGCAGTTCAAAGACTAGCGGGAGACAAAACATTCAGTACTTC.

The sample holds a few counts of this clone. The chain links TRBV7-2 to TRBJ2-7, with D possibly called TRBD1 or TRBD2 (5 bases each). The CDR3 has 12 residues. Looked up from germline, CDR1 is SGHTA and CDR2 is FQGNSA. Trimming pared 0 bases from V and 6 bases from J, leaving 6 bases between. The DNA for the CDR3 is TGTGCCAGCAGCTTAGCCGGGACCGAGCAGTACTTC. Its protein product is CASSLAGTEQYF. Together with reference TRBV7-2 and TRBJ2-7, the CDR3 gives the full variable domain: GAGVSQSPSNKVTEKGKDVELRCDPISGHTALYWYRQSLGQGLEFLIYFQGNSAPDKSGLPSDRFSAERTGGSVSTLTIQRTQQEDSAVYLCASSLAGTEQYFGPGTRLTVT.

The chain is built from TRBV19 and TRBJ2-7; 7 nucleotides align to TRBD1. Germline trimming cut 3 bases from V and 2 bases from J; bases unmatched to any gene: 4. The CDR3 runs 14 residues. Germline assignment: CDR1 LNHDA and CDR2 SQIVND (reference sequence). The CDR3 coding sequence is TGTGCCAGTAGTATTAGACAGGGCGCCTACGAGCAGTACTTC. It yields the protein CASSIRQGAYEQYF. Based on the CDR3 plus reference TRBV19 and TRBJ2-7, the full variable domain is DGGITQSPKYLFRKEGQNVTLSCEQNLNHDAMYWYRQDPGQGLRLIYYSQIVNDFQKGDIAEGYSVSREKKESFPLTVTSAQKNPTAFYLCASSIRQGAYEQYFGPGTRLTVT.

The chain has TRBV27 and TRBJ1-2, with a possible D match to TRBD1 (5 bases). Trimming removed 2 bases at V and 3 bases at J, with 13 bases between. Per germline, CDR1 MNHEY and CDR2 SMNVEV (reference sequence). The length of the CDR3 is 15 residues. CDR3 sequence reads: CASSLRQSPYYGYTF. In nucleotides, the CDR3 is TGTGCCAGCAGTTTAAGACAGAGCCCCTACTATGGCTACACCTTC.

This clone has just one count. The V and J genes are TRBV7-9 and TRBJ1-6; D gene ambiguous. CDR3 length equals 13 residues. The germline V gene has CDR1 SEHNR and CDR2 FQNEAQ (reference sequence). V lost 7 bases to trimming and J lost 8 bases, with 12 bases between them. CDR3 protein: CASKQFGDSPLHF. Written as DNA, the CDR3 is TGTGCCAGCAAACAATTCGGGGATTCACCCCTCCACTTT.

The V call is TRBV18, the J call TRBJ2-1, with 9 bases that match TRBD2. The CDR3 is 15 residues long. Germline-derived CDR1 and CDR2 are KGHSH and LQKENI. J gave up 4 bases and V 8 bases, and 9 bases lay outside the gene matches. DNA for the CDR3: TGTGCCAGCCAAATGACTAGCGGCATATACAATGAGCAGTTCTTC. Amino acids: CASQMTSGIYNEQFF.

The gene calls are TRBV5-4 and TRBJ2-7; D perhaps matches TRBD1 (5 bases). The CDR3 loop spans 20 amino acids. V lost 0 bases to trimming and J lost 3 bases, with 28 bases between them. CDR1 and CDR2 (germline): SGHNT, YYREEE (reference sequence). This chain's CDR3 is CASSLDFGAGRLGINYEQYF. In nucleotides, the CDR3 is TGTGCCAGCAGCTTGGATTTCGGTGCAGGGCGGCTCGGCATCAACTACGAGCAGTACTTC.

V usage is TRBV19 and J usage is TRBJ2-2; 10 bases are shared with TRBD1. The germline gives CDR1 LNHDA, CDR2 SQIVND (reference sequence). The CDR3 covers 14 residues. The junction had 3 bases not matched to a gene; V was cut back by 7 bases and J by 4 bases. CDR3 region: CASTDRGITGELFF. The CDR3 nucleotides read TGTGCCAGTACGGACAGGGGGATCACCGGGGAGCTGTTTTTT.

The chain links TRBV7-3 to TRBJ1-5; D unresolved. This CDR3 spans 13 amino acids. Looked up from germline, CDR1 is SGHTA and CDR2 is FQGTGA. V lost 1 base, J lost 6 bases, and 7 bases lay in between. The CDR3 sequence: CASSLKSGQPQHF. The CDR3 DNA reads TGTGCCAGCAGCTTAAAAAGTGGTCAGCCCCAGCATTTT.